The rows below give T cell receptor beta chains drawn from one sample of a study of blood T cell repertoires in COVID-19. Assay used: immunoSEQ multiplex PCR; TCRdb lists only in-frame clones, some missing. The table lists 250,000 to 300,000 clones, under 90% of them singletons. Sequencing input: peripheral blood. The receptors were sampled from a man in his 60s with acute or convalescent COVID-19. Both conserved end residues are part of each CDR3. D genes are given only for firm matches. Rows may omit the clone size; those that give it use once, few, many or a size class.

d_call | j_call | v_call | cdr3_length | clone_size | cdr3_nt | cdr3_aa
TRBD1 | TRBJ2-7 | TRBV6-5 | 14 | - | TGTGCCAGCAGTTACTCGACAGGGGGCTACGAGCAGTACTTC | CASSYSTGGYEQYF
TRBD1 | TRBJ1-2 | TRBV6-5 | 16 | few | TGTGCCAGCAGTTCCCCGGGACAGAAATTTAACTATGGCTACACCTTC | CASSSPGQKFNYGYTF
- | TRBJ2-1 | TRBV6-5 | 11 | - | TGTGCCAGCATTAAGGGGGTAAAGCAGTTCTTC | CASIKGVKQFF
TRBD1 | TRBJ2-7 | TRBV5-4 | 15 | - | TGTGCCAGCAGCGACAAGACAGGGGGCGCGCCCGAGCAGTACTTC | CASSDKTGGAPEQYF
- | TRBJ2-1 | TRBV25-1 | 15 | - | TGTGCCAGCAGTGAAGGCGGGATAACAATGGAAGAGCAGTTCTTC | CASSEGGITMEEQFF
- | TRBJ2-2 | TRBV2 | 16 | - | TGTGCCAGCAGTGCGAGGGACTCCCGGGGCACCGGGGAGCTGTTTTTT | CASSARDSRGTGELFF
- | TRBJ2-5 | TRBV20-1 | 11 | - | TGCAGTGTGGGGAGACAAGAGACCCAGTACTTC | CSVGRQETQYF
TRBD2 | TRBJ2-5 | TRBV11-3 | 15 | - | TGTGCCAGCAGCTTGAGGGGAGGGTTTGAGGAGACCCAGTACTTC | CASSLRGGFEETQYF
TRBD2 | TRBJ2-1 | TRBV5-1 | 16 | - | TGCGCCAGCAGCAAGGGACTAGCGGGGGGGCCGGATGAGCAGTTCTTC | CASSKGLAGGPDEQFF
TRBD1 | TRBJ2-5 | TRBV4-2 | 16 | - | TGTGCCAGCAGCAACGAGGGGCGAGGGGGCAGGGAGACCCAGTACTTC | CASSNEGRGGRETQYF
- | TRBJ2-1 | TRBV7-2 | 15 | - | TGTGCCAGCAGCTTAGTTGGGGGCCCTTACAATGAGCAGTTCTTC | CASSLVGGPYNEQFF
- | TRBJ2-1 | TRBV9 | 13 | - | TGTGCCAGCAGCCCAGGACTTAACAATGAGCAGTTCTTC | CASSPGLNNEQFF
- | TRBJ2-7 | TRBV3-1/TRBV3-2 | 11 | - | TGTGCCAGCAGCCAAGGTCCGGAGCAGTACTTC | CASSQGPEQYF
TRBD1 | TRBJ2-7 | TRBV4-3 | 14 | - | TGCGCCAGCGCTCGGGACAGTATTGCCTACGAGCAGTACTTC | CASARDSIAYEQYF
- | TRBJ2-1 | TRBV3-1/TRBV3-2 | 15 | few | TGTGCCAGCAGCCCAGTTGTGGGCCCCATCGATGAGCAGTTCTTC | CASSPVVGPIDEQFF
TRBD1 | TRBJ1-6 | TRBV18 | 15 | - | TGTGCCAGCTCACCACGGACAGGCCTTGATTCACCCCTCCACTTT | CASSPRTGLDSPLHF
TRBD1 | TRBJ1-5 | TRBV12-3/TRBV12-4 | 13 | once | TGTGCCAGCACCGACAGGGGCCACGGGCCCCAGCATTTT | CASTDRGHGPQHF
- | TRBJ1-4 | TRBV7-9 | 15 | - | TGTGCCAGCAGCTCAGGACAGATCCTCAATGAAAAACTGTTTTTT | CASSSGQILNEKLFF
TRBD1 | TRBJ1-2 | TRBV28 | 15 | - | TGTGCCAGCAGTACGGGACAGGGGGCCAACTATGGCTACACCTTC | CASSTGQGANYGYTF
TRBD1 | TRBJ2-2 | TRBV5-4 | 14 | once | TGTGCCAGCAGCTCGAGAGACAGGGACCGGGAGCTGTTTTTT | CASSSRDRDRELFF
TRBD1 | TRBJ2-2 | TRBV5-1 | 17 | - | TGCGCCAGCAGCTTGCGGACCGGGACAGGGGGAACCGGGGAGCTGTTTTTT | CASSLRTGTGGTGELFF
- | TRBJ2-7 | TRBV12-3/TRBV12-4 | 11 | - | TGTGACCTAGGGGGTATCCACGAGCAGTACTTC | CDLGGIHEQYF
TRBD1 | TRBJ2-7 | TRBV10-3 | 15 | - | TGTGCCATCAGTGAGAATCGGGACAGGGTCTACGAGCAGTACTTC | CAISENRDRVYEQYF
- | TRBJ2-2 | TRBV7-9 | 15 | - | TGTGCCAGCAGCTTCAGGGGACCCTCCACCGGGGAGCTGTTTTTT | CASSFRGPSTGELFF
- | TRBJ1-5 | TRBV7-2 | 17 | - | TGTGCCAGCAGCTTAGTCGTTGGGGGGGCAGTCAATCAGCCCCAGCATTTT | CASSLVVGGAVNQPQHF
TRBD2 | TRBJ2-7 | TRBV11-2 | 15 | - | TGTGCCAGCAGCCCCCCCGGGAGGTCAACCTACGAGCAGTACTTC | CASSPPGRSTYEQYF
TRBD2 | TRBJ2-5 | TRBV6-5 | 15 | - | TGTGCCAGCAGCCTCCTAGCGGGGGCATCCAAGACCCAGTACTTC | CASSLLAGASKTQYF
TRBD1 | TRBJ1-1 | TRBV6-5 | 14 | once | TGTGCCAGCAGTTACCAGGGGGCTGACACTGAAGCTTTCTTT | CASSYQGADTEAFF
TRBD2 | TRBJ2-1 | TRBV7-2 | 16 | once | TGTGCCAGCAGCCAGTCCGGGACTAGCGGCTACAATGAGCAGTTCTTC | CASSQSGTSGYNEQFF
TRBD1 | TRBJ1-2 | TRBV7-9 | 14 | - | TGTGCCAGCAGCGACGGGACAGCCCTAGGGAGCTACACCTTC | CASSDGTALGSYTF
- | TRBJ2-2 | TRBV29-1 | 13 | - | TGCAGCGTTGACACGGCGGGGACCGGGGAGCTGTTTTTT | CSVDTAGTGELFF
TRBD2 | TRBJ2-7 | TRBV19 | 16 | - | TGTGCCAGTAGTTCAACGATGACTAGCGGGGCATACGAGCAGTACTTC | CASSSTMTSGAYEQYF
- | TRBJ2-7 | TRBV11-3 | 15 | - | TGTGCCAGCAGCCTGGGGGACGGGGGAAGTTACGAGCAGTACTTC | CASSLGDGGSYEQYF
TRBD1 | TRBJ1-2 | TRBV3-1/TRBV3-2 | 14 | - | TGTGCCAGCAGCCAGGGACAGGGAAACTATGGCTACACCTTC | CASSQGQGNYGYTF
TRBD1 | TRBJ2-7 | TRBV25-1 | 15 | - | TGTGCCAGCAGTGAATACGGGACAGGGGTCTACGAGCAGTACTTC | CASSEYGTGVYEQYF
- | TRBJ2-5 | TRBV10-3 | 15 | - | TGTGCCATCAGTGAGACAGGGCGAGGCCAAGAGACCCAGTACTTC | CAISETGRGQETQYF
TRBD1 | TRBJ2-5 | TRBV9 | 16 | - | TGTGCCAGCAGCACCGGACAGGGGGACCCTAAAGAGACCCAGTACTTC | CASSTGQGDPKETQYF
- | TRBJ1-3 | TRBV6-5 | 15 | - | TGTGCCAGCAGTTACTCGAGCCAGGGGGGAAACACCATATATTTT | CASSYSSQGGNTIYF
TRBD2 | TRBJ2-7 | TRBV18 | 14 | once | TGTGCCAGCTCACCGACTAGCGGGGGCTACGAGCAGTACTTC | CASSPTSGGYEQYF
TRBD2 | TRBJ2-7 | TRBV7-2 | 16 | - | TGTGCCAGCAGCTTAGAAGGTACTAGCGGGAGTTACGAGCAGTACTTC | CASSLEGTSGSYEQYF
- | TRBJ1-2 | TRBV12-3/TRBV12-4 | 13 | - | TGTGCCAGCAGTTTGCCAGGGAACTATGGCTACACCTTC | CASSLPGNYGYTF
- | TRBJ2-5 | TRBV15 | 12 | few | TGTGCCACCAGCAGAGTAGGGGAAGCCCAGTACTTC | CATSRVGEAQYF
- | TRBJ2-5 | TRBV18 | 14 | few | TGTGCCAGCTCCCTCATGGGCCGAGGGGAGACCCAGTACTTC | CASSLMGRGETQYF
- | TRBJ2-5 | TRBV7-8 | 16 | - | TGTGCCAGCAGCCTTCGACCGGGACACAACCTTGGGACCCAGTACTTC | CASSLRPGHNLGTQYF
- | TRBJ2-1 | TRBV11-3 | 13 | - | TGTGCCAGCAGCCAAGACTATGACAATGAGCAGTTCTTC | CASSQDYDNEQFF
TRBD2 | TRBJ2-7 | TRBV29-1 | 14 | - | TGCAGCGTTGCAAGGGCTAGCGGGAGTTACGAGCAGTACTTC | CSVARASGSYEQYF
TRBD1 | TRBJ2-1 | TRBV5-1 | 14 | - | TGCGCCAGCAGATCCGGGACAGGGGACAATGAGCAGTTCTTC | CASRSGTGDNEQFF
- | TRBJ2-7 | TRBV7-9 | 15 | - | TGTGCCAGCAGCCCCGGAGGAGGGGGCGTTTACGAGCAGTACTTC | CASSPGGGGVYEQYF
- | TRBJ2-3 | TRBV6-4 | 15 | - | TGTGCCAGCAGTGTCAGGGCGGGAAACACAGATACGCAGTATTTT | CASSVRAGNTDTQYF
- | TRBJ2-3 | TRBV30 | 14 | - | TGTGCCTGGGAGGCAGGGCCCAGCACAGATACGCAGTATTTT | CAWEAGPSTDTQYF
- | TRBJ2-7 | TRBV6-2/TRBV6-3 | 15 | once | TGTGCCAGCAGCTATGCTTGGGACACAACCTACGAGCAGTACTTC | CASSYAWDTTYEQYF
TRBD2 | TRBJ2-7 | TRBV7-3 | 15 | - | TGTGCCAGCAGCTCCACGGGACTAGCGGGAGATGAGCAGTACTTC | CASSSTGLAGDEQYF
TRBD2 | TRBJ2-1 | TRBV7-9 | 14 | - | TGTGCCAGCAGCGCTAGCGGGAGGGTGAATGAGCAGTTCTTC | CASSASGRVNEQFF
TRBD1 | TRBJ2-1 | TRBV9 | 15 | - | TGTGCCAGCAGCGCAATAGTCGGGACAGGAAATGAGCAGTTCTTC | CASSAIVGTGNEQFF
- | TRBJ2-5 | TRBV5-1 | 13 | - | TGCGCCAGCAGCTTCAGCAGGGGTGAGACCCAGTACTTC | CASSFSRGETQYF